The rows below give T cell receptor beta chains drawn from one sample of a study of blood T cell repertoires in COVID-19. The repertoire was sequenced with immunoSEQ multiplex PCR; TCRdb's copy has only in-frame clones and lacks some. The sample has about 300,000 clones; roughly 88% are singletons. Sequencing input: peripheral blood. Receptor source: a woman aged 50 to 60 with acute or convalescent COVID-19. Both conserved end residues are part of each CDR3. A D gene is named only where the DNA matches it firmly. Rows may omit the clone size; those that give it use once, few, many or a size class.

J gene	clone size	D gene	V gene	CDR3 DNA	CDR3 protein
TRBJ2-7	.	TRBD2	TRBV11-2	TGTGCCAGCAGCTCCCGGACTAGCCCTAGAACGACCTACGAGCAGTACTTC	CASSSRTSPRTTYEQYF
TRBJ1-6	.	TRBD1	TRBV18	TGTGCCAGCTCGCGGCAGGGGGCGGGTTCACCCCTCCACTTT	CASSRQGAGSPLHF
TRBJ2-7	.	TRBD2	TRBV5-6	TGTGCCAGCAGCTTGGGGACTAGCGAGCAGTACTTC	CASSLGTSEQYF
TRBJ2-5	once	.	TRBV29-1	TGCAGCGTTGTTACTAGGTGGCAAGAGACCCAGTACTTC	CSVVTRWQETQYF
TRBJ1-1	.	.	TRBV2	TGTGCCAGCAGTCAGTTCAGCACTGAAGCTTTCTTT	CASSQFSTEAFF
TRBJ2-1	.	.	TRBV9	TGTGCCAGCAGCGTACGGCAAGGGGATGAGCAGTTCTTC	CASSVRQGDEQFF
TRBJ1-2	few	.	TRBV6-6	TGTGCCAGCAACACACCACAGGTTCTGGGCTATGGCTACACCTTC	CASNTPQVLGYGYTF
TRBJ2-1	.	.	TRBV6-5	TGTGCCAGCAGTACTAGGATTGTCGGCAATGAGCAGTTCTTC	CASSTRIVGNEQFF
TRBJ2-7	.	.	TRBV7-9	TGTGCCAGCAGCTTAGACAGGGTAACGGCCTACGAGCAGTACTTC	CASSLDRVTAYEQYF
TRBJ2-5	.	TRBD2	TRBV19	TGTGCCAGTAGTAACAAGGCCTACCACGCCTCGACTAGCCCCGAGACCCAGTACTTC	CASSNKAYHASTSPETQYF
TRBJ1-1	once	.	TRBV10-3	TGTGCCATCAGTACCGCGGTGCGGGGGATCACTGAAGCTTTCTTT	CAISTAVRGITEAFF
TRBJ2-3	.	TRBD2	TRBV7-2	TGTGCCAGCAGCTTAGACCGGCCTAGCGGTAGCACAGATACGCAGTATTTT	CASSLDRPSGSTDTQYF
TRBJ2-5	few	.	TRBV18	TGTGCCAGCTCACCACCTAACGGGATTGGACAAGAGACCCAGTACTTC	CASSPPNGIGQETQYF
TRBJ2-5	.	TRBD2	TRBV4-3	TGCGCCAGCAGTCGTTCCGGGACTAGCGAGACCCAGTACTTC	CASSRSGTSETQYF
TRBJ2-3	.	.	TRBV7-2	TGTGCCAGCAGCACGGACATGTACACAGATACGCAGTATTTT	CASSTDMYTDTQYF
TRBJ2-3	.	.	TRBV9	TGTGCCAGCAGCGCAGGGGTCAGTGGCACAGATACGCAGTATTTT	CASSAGVSGTDTQYF
TRBJ1-2	.	TRBD1	TRBV4-1	TGCGCCAGCAGCCAAGGGTATGTGACAGGGAGTAGATATGGCTACACCTTC	CASSQGYVTGSRYGYTF
TRBJ2-7	.	TRBD1	TRBV6-2/TRBV6-3	TGTGCCAGCAGTTATGATTGGGGACAGGGGTCTCCCTACGAGCAGTACTTC	CASSYDWGQGSPYEQYF
TRBJ2-7	.	.	TRBV5-1	TGCGCCAGCAGCTTGGTCGAGGGAAAGAAGAAGTACTTC	CASSLVEGKKKYF
TRBJ2-3	few	TRBD2	TRBV3-1/TRBV3-2	TGTGCCAGCAGCCCGCGACGGGGGGTGGAGCGAGGGGAGGATACGCAGTATTTT	CASSPRRGVERGEDTQYF
TRBJ2-3	.	.	TRBV27	TGTGCCAGCAGTTCGACAGGGGACTACACAGATACGCAGTATTTT	CASSSTGDYTDTQYF
TRBJ2-3	.	TRBD1	TRBV6-5	TGTGCCAGCAGCTCGGGACAGGGGAGCGCAGATACGCAGTATTTT	CASSSGQGSADTQYF
TRBJ2-7	.	.	TRBV6-1	TGTGCCAGCAGTGAGGGGCATTCCTACGAGCAGTACTTC	CASSEGHSYEQYF
TRBJ1-1	.	.	TRBV10-3	TGTGCCATCAGTGAGTCGGAGGGAAGGAACACTGAAGCTTTCTTT	CAISESEGRNTEAFF
TRBJ2-7	.	.	TRBV7-6	TGTGCCAGCAGCCCACATGTTATCTACGAGCAGTACTTC	CASSPHVIYEQYF
TRBJ2-1	.	.	TRBV11-2	TGTGCCAGCAGCTTAGATCTTGTGTTCTATGAGCAGTTCTTC	CASSLDLVFYEQFF
TRBJ2-7	.	TRBD1	TRBV27	TGTGCCAGCAGTTTATCGTTTCCGGGACAGACCTACGAGCAGTACTTC	CASSLSFPGQTYEQYF
TRBJ1-4	.	.	TRBV7-2	TGTGCCAGCAGCCCGAGAGCGGTATTTTTAGCTGAAAAACTGTTTTTT	CASSPRAVFLAEKLFF
TRBJ1-5	.	.	TRBV5-5	TGTGCCAGCAGCTTGGAGGTGCCGGCAGGGTTCCATCAGCCCCAGCATTTT	CASSLEVPAGFHQPQHF
TRBJ2-5	once	.	TRBV7-2	TGTGCCAGCAGCCGCGGGACAGTTAGCCAAGAGACCCAGTACTTC	CASSRGTVSQETQYF
TRBJ2-5	.	.	TRBV7-3	TGTGCCAGCAGCTTGTCACAGCAAGAGACCCAGTACTTC	CASSLSQQETQYF
TRBJ2-7	.	TRBD1	TRBV14	TGTGCCAGCAGCCAAGACGGGACAGGGGGCTACGAGCAGTACTTC	CASSQDGTGGYEQYF
TRBJ2-1	.	.	TRBV7-2	TGTGCCAGCAGCTTTTGGTCAGGGGTGTACAATGAGCAGTTCTTC	CASSFWSGVYNEQFF
TRBJ2-7	.	TRBD1	TRBV5-1	TGCGCCAGCAGCTCACGGCAACAGGGGCTCTCCTACGAGCAGTACTTC	CASSSRQQGLSYEQYF
TRBJ1-6	once	TRBD1	TRBV2	TGTGCCAGCAGCCTGACAGGGAATGTTGGATCACCCCTCCACTTT	CASSLTGNVGSPLHF
TRBJ1-4	.	TRBD1	TRBV7-9	TGTGCCAGCAGCCCCGGGACAGGGGTAAATGAAAAACTGTTTTTT	CASSPGTGVNEKLFF
TRBJ1-2	.	.	TRBV29-1	TGCAGCGCCACGGGAGGCGAATCTAACTATGGCTACACCTTC	CSATGGESNYGYTF
TRBJ2-1	.	TRBD2	TRBV18	TGTGCCAGCTCACCCCCTGGAGCTAGCGGGAGAGGTGAGCAGTTCTTC	CASSPPGASGRGEQFF